Listed here is a single T cell receptor beta chain. The antigen is not known. These data belong to a study of graft-versus-host responses after intestinal transplantation. Across the study: Recipients were all induced with anti-thymocyte globulin, then given tacrolimus and steroids for about three years. Study-level points and caveats: Allografts of patients with graft-donor T cell macrochimerism showed high graft-versus-host to host-versus-graft clone ratios. Early post-transplant falls in HvG clones accompanied the peak levels of circulating GvH clones. Recipient marrow showed GvH clones, some seen first in ileum or blood.

The repertoire was sequenced with immunoSEQ multiplex PCR; TCRdb's copy has only in-frame clones and lacks some. The repertoire consists of under 130,000 clones, with under 95% occurring once and the leading ten covering under 1.5%. The CDR3 contains 14 residues. The V end lost 4 bases, the J end lost 8 bases, and 15 bases lay between the germline ends. Germline V gene sequence: CDR1 ENHRY, CDR2 SYGVKD. This specimen consisted of unstimulated CD8+ T cells sorted from spleen or lymph node cells, obtained before intestinal transplant. This chain joins TRBV10-3 and TRBJ2-1; tentative D call: TRBD2 (7 bases). This receptor was taken from a human donor who received an intestinal transplant. CDR3 DNA sequence: TGTGCCATCAGTGTCAACGGGGGGCCGGATGAGCAGTTCTTC. Its translation: CAISVNGGPDEQFF.